This T cell receptor (beta chain) was obtained from a study of T cells in Graves' hyperthyroidism and ophthalmopathy. This clonotype was observed many times. RNA transcripts yielded amplified TCR beta CDR3 regions. First-round RT-PCR targeting the TCR CDR3 was performed with the HTBI primer set. TCRdb reanalysed the multiplex PCR reads using MiXCR and keeps one entry per CDR3 protein. The sample lists around 490,000 distinct CDR3 sequences; 15% to 20% were seen once. V lost 2 bases and J lost 7, with 12 bases in between. In germline, CDR1 is LGHDT, CDR2 YNNKEL (reference sequence). The CDR3 runs to 15 residues.

V is TRBV3-1 and J is TRBJ1-6; D not resolved. Sequencing was carried out using blood. The clonotype originates from a man between 40 and 49 years old with Graves' ophthalmopathy. DNA of the CDR3: TGTGCCAGCAGCCAACGTCAAGGGTCAAATTCACCCCTCCACTTT. As protein: CASSQRQGSNSPLHF.